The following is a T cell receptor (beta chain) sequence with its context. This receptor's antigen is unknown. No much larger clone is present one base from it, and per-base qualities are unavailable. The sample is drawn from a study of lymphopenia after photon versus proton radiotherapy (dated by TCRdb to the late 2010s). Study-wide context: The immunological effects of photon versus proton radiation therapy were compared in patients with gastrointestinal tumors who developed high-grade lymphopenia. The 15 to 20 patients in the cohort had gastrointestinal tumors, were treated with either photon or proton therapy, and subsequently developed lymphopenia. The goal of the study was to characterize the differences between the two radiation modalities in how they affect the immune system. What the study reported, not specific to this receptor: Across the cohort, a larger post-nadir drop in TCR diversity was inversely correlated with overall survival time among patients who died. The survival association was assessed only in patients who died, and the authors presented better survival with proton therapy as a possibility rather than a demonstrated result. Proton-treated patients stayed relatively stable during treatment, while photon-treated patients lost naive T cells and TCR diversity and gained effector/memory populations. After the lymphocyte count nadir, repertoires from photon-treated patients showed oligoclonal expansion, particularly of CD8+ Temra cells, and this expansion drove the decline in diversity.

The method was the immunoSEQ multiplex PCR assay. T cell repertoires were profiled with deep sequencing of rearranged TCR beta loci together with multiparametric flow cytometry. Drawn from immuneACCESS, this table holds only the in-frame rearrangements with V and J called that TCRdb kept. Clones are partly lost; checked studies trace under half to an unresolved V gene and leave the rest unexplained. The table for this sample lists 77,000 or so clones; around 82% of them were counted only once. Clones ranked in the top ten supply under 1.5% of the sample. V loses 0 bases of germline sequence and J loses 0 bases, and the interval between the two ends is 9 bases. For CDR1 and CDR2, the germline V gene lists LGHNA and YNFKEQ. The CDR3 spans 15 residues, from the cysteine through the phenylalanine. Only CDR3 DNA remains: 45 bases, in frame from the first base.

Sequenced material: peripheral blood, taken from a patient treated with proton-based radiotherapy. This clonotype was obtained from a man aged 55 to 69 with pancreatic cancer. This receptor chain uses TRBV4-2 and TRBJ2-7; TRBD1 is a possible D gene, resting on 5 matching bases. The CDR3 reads CASSQEQGFSYEQYF. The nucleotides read TGTGCCAGCAGCCAAGAGCAGGGATTCTCCTACGAGCAGTACTTC.